This section outlines one T cell receptor (beta chain) sequence together with its context. Its antigen is unknown. These data come from a study of cytomegalovirus exposure and HLA in healthy donors. Study results and limitations: Later analysis suggested links between common viral pathogens and several top significant clusters. Per a later analysis, HLA-associated TCR beta chains showed more clonal expansion than other, equally common TCR beta chains. Most CMV-associated TCR beta chains appeared HLA-restricted in a later analysis.

Participants comprised healthy donors of bone marrow. CDR1 and CDR2 from the germline V gene are SGHRS and YFSETQ. The CDR3 has 14 residues. The V segment lost 2 bases and the J segment 2 bases; nucleotides outside the gene matches: 4. Primers: 60 Vbeta forward and 13 Jbeta reverse. Assay used: immunoSEQ multiplex PCR; TCRdb lists only in-frame clones, some missing. This table holds roughly 140,000 clones, over 60% found once. This TCR came from a woman aged 25 to 45 in good health and CMV-seropositive. This chain uses TRBV5-1 with TRBJ2-7; 7 bases are shared with TRBD1. The sample comprised PBMCs. The CDR3 coding sequence is TGCGCCAGCAGCTTATTGGGGACAGCCTACGAGCAGTACTTC. Translation: CASSLLGTAYEQYF.